The source of this T cell receptor (beta chain) is a study of blood T cell repertoires in COVID-19. Germline loops: CDR1 SGHTA, CDR2 FQGNSA. V dropped 5 bases and J dropped 2; count of bases not matched to a gene: 6. The length of the CDR3 is 15 residues. The assay was immunoSEQ multiplex PCR, and TCRdb's table has in-frame clones only and misses some. The sample lists around 160,000 clones; 65% to 85% were seen once. The clonotype was recovered from a man in his forties or fifties who had recovered from COVID-19. The rearrangement links TRBV7-2 to TRBJ2-1; 7 positions agree with TRBD2. Sequenced material: PBMCs or T cells enriched from blood (not recorded which). The CDR3 is CASSQAGLAYNEQFF. CDR3 DNA: TGTGCCAGCAGCCAAGCCGGACTAGCCTACAATGAGCAGTTCTTC.